The entry that follows covers one T cell receptor (beta chain) sequence. Investigators amplified TCR beta CDR3 regions from RNA transcripts. First-round RT-PCR with HTBI primers preceded a second-round multiplex PCR. TCRdb called the multiplex PCR reads again in MiXCR, with one record for every CDR3 protein. The sample lists more than 1,000,000 distinct CDR3 sequences, around a third occurring once. This entry is derived from a study of Graves' ophthalmopathy and Graves' hyperthyroidism. Turning to the study itself: In this cohort's terms, stable hyperthyroidism meant no ophthalmopathy by 18 months of follow-up.

The CDR3 is 14 residues long. The germline CDR1 and CDR2 sequences are SGHVS and FNYEAQ. V lost 7 bases to trimming and J lost 0 bases; unmatched junction nucleotides: 5. Orbital computed tomography and thyroid ultrasound, along with TRAb, serum thyroxine and clinical symptoms, underpinned diagnosis. This TCR derives from an adult man with Graves' hyperthyroidism. Source material: peripheral blood or thyroid tissue (not recorded which). This chain connects TRBV7-6 to TRBJ2-7, with 8 bases fitting TRBD2. CDR3 loop: CASTLAGISYEQYF. CDR3 in DNA: TGTGCCAGCACCCTAGCGGGTATCTCCTACGAGCAGTACTTC.